This T cell receptor (beta chain) was recorded in a study of T cell changes during pregnancy in multiple sclerosis. Here immunoSEQ multiplex PCR was the method, and the copy in TCRdb shows in-frame clones only, minus some. The sample carries 65,000 to 85,000 clones, about nine tenths recorded once. Trimming stripped 1 base from V and 7 bases from J, with 14 bases between. CDR1 SQVTM and CDR2 ANQGSEA come from the germline V gene. CDR3 size: 14 residues. V and J are TRBV29-1 and TRBJ2-1; maybe TRBD1 (7 bases). Sequenced material: peripheral blood, taken in the third trimester of pregnancy. The source of this sequence is a female donor with multiple sclerosis, enrolled in a pregnancy study. The DNA for the CDR3 is TGCAGCGTTGAAGGTCGACAGGGAGGAAATGAGCAGTTCTTC. This gives the protein CSVEGRQGGNEQFF.